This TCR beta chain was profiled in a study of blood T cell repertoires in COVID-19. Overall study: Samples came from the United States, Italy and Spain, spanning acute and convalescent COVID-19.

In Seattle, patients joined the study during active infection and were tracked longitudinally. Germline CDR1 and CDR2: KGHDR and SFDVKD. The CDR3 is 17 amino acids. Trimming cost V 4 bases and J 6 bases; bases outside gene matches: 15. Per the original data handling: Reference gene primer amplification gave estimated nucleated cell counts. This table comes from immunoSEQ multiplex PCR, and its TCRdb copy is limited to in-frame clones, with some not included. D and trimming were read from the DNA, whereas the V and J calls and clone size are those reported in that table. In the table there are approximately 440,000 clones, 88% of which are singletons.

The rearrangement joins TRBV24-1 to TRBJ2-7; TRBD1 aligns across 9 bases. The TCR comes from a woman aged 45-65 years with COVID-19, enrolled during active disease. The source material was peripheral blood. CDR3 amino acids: CATSDSISGTGLGEQYF. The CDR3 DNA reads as TGTGCCACCAGTGACTCGATCTCCGGGACAGGGCTAGGCGAGCAGTACTTC.